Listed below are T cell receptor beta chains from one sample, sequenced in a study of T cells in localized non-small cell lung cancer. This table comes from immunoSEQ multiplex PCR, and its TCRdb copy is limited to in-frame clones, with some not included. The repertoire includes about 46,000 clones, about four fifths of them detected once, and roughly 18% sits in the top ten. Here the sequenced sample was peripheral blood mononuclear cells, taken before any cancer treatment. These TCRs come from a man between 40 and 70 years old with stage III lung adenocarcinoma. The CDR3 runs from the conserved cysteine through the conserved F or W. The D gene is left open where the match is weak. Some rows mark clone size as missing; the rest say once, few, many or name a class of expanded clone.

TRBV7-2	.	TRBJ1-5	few	TGTGCCAGCAGCTTAGTCACCGGAGGACATCAGCCCCAGCATTTT	CASSLVTGGHQPQHF
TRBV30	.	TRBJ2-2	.	TGTGCCTGGAGTGGGCGACTAGCGAACACCGGGGAGCTGTTTTTT	CAWSGRLANTGELFF
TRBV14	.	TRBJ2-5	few	TGTGCCAGCAGCCCGGGACTCCCCCAAGAGACCCAGTACTTC	CASSPGLPQETQYF
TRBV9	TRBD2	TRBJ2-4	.	TGTGCCAGCAGCGCCGGGGGGTCAAACATTCAGTACTTC	CASSAGGSNIQYF
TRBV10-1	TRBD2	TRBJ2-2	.	TGCGCCAGCAGTGAGGGGCCAGCGGGGGGGCCGAACACCGGGGAGCTGTTTTTT	CASSEGPAGGPNTGELFF
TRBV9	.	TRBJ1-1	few	TGTGCCAGCAGCGTAGTGCTCGACAGCTTCACTGAAGCTTTCTTT	CASSVVLDSFTEAFF
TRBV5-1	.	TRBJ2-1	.	TGCGCCAGCAGCTCGACCGGGACGGACTCCTACAATGAGCAGTTCTTC	CASSSTGTDSYNEQFF
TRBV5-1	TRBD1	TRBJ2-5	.	TGCGCCAGCAGCTTACCTCGGACAGGGGGCGAAGATCATAGCCGGGAAGAGACCCAGTACTTC	CASSLPRTGGEDHSREETQYF
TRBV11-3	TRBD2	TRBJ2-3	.	TGTGCCAGCAGCTTAGCGGGGGGGCCGACAGATACGCAGTATTTT	CASSLAGGPTDTQYF
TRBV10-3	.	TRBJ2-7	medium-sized	TGTGCCATCAGACGTGGCGAGGGGCAAGGCTACGAGCAGTACTTC	CAIRRGEGQGYEQYF
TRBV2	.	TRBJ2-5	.	TGTGCCAGCAGACAACCCGGTCGGGAGACCCAGTACTTC	CASRQPGRETQYF
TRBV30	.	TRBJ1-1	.	TGTGCCTGGGGGTACTCCTTGGAGGGGACTGAAGCTTTCTTT	CAWGYSLEGTEAFF
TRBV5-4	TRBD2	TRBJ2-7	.	TGTGCCAGCAGCTTGGCTAGCGGGGACCACGAGCAGTACTTC	CASSLASGDHEQYF
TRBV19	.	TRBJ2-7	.	TGTGCCAGTAGCCAGCCGACCAACCCCCCCGGACAGCCGACGAGCTACGAGCAGTACTTC	CASSQPTNPPGQPTSYEQYF
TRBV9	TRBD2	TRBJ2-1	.	TGTGCCAGCAGCCCGCGACTAGCGGGGTACAATGAGCAGTTCTTC	CASSPRLAGYNEQFF
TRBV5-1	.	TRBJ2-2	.	TGCGCCAGCAGCCCTCACAGGGAAGCGATCGGGGAGCTGTTTTTT	CASSPHREAIGELFF
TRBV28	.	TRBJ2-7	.	TGTGCCAGCAGTTTTGAGGGGGGGCCCTACGAGCAGTACTTC	CASSFEGGPYEQYF
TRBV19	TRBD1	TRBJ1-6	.	TGTGCCAGTAGTATAGATCTGCGAGAGGGGACAGCCGTAACCCTCCACTTT	CASSIDLREGTAVTLHF
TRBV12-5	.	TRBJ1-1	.	TGTGCTAGTGGCCCGCATAGGGTCACTGAAGCTTTCTTT	CASGPHRVTEAFF
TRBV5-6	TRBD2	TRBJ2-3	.	TGTGCCAGCAGCTTGTTGCTAGCGGGATACACAGATACGCAGTATTTT	CASSLLLAGYTDTQYF
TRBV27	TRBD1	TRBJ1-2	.	TGTGCCAGCACCCCTAGCGGATATAGGGGACAGCACTATGGCTACACCTTC	CASTPSGYRGQHYGYTF
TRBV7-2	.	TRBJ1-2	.	TGTGCAAGCCTGGGCTCCCTCTTCGGCTACACCTTC	CASLGSLFGYTF
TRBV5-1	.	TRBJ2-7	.	TGCGCCAGCAGCACCTACGAAGGCTACGAGCAGTACTTC	CASSTYEGYEQYF
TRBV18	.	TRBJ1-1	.	TGTGCCAGCTCACCTTCCGATTTGAACACTGAAGCTTTCTTT	CASSPSDLNTEAFF
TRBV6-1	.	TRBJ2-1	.	TGTGCCAGCAGTGAAATCGGGGAGCAGTTCTTC	CASSEIGEQFF
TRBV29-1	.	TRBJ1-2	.	TGCAGCGTCCCCGAGAAGATAACGAATGGCTACACCTTC	CSVPEKITNGYTF
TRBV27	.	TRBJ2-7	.	TGTGCCAGCAGTTTATCCCGGGATGATTCCTCCTACGAGCAGTACTTC	CASSLSRDDSSYEQYF
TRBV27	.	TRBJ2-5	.	TGTGCCAGCAGTCTGGGTACTCAAGAGACCCAGTACTTC	CASSLGTQETQYF
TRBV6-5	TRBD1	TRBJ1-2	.	TGTGCCACCTCGGCCGCGGACAGGGTCAGGGGCTACACCTTC	CATSAADRVRGYTF
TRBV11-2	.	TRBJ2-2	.	TGTGCCAGCAGCTTAAGTGGTTGGGGGCCGGACACCGGGGAGCTGTTTTTT	CASSLSGWGPDTGELFF
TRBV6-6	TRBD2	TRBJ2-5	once	TGTGCCAGCCGTCCACCGGGGGGAATAGAGACCCAGTACTTC	CASRPPGGIETQYF